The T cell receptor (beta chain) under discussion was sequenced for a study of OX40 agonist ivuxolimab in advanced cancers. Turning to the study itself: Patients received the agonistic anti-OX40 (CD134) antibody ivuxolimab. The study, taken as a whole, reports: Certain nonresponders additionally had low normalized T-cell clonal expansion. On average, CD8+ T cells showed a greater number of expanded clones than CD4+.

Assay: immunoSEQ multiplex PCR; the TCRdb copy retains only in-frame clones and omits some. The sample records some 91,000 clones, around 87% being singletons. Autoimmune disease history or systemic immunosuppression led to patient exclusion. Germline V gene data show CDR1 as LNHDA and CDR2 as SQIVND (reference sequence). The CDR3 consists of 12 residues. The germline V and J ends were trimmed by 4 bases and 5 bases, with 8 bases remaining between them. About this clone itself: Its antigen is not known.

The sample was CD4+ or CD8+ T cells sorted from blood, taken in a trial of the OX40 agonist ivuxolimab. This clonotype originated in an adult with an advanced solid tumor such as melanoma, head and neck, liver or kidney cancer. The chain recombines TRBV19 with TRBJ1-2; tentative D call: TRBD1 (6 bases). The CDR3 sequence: CASSTGQYGYTF. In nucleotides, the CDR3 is TGTGCCAGTAGTACCGGACAGTATGGCTACACCTTC.